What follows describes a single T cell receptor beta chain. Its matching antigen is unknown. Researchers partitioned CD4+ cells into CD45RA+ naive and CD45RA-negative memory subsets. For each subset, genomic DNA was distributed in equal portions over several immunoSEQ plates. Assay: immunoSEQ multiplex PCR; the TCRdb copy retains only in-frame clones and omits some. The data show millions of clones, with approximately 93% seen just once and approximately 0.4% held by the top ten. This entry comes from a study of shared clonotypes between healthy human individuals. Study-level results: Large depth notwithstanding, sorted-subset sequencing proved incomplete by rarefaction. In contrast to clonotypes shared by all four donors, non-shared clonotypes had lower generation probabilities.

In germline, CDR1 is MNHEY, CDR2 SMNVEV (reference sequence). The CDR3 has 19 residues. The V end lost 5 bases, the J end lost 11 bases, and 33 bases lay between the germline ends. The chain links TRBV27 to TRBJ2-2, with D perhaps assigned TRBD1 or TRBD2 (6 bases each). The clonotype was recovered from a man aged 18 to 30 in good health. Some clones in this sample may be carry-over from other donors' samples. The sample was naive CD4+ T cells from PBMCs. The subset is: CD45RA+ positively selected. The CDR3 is CASSPRSIQQETGAFELFF. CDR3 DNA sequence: TGTGCCAGCAGTCCAAGGTCGATCCAACAAGAAACGGGGGCTTTTGAGCTGTTTTTT.